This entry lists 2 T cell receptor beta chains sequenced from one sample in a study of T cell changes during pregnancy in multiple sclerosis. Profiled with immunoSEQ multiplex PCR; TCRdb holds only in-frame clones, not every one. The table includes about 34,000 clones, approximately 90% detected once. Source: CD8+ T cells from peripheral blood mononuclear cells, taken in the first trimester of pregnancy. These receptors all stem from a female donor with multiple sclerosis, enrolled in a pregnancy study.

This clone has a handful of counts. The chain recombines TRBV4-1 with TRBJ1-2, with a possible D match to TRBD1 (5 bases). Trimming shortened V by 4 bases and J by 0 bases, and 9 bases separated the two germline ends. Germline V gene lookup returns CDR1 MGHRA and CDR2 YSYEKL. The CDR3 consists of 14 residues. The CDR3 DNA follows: TGCGCCAGCAGCCTCGGGGGAGCTAACTATGGCTACACCTTC. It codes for CASSLGGANYGYTF.

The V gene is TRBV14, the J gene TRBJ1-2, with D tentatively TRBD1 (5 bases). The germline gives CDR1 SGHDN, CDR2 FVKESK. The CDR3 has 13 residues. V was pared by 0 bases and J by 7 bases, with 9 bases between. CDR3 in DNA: TGTGCCAGCAGCCAAGACAGGGTGGGTGGCTACACCTTC. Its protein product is CASSQDRVGGYTF.